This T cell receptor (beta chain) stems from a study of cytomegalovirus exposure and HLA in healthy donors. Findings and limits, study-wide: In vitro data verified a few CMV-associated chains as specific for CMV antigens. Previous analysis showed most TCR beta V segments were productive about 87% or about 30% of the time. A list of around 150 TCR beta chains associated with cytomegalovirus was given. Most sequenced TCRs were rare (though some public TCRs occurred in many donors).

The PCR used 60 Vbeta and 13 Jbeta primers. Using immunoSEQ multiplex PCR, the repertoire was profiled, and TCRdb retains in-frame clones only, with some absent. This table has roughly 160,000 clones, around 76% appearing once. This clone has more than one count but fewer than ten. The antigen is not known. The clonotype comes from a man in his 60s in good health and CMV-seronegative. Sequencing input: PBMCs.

CDR3 sequence reads: CASSPRLAGEETQYF. For the CDR3, the DNA is TGCGCCAGCAGCCCCCGACTAGCGGGAGAAGAGACCCAGTACTTC. The J gene is TRBJ2-5, the V gene TRBV5-1; 12 bases align to TRBD2. The CDR3 contains 15 residues. Germline lookup yields CDR1 SGHRS and CDR2 YFSETQ. V lost 4 bases, J lost 3 bases, and 4 bases stayed unmatched.